What follows are 28 T cell receptor beta chains derived from one specimen sequenced in a study of OX40 agonist ivuxolimab in advanced cancers. Sequenced by immunoSEQ multiplex PCR; TCRdb stores in-frame clones only, minus some. The table shows roughly 60,000 clones, with roughly 80% occurring only once. The source was CD4+ or CD8+ T cells sorted from blood, collected in a trial of the OX40 agonist ivuxolimab. The receptors here all came from an adult with an advanced solid tumor such as melanoma, head and neck, liver or kidney cancer.

The chain links TRBV7-2 to TRBJ1-5; D gene ambiguous. The CDR3 contains 13 residues. CDR1 and CDR2 (germline): SGHTA, FQGNSA. Trimming shortened V by 5 bases and J by 11 bases, and 16 bases separated the two germline ends. In nucleotides, the CDR3 is TGTGCCAGCAGCGAAGCGTTTACTACAGCCCAGCATTTT. It codes for CASSEAFTTAQHF. The variable domain in full, with the rest retrieved from reference TRBV7-2 and TRBJ1-5, is GAGVSQSPSNKVTEKGKDVELRCDPISGHTALYWYRQSLGQGLEFLIYFQGNSAPDKSGLPSDRFSAERTGGSVSTLTIQRTQQEDSAVYLCASSEAFTTAQHFGDGTRLSIL.

The rearrangement links TRBV30 to TRBJ2-7; D ambiguous. Trimming took off 1 base at V and 6 bases at J, with 4 bases between the two ends. Germline CDR1 GTSNPN, CDR2 SVGIG (reference sequence). The CDR3 spans 10 residues. This chain's CDR3 is CAWSEVEQYF. The CDR3, as DNA: TGTGCCTGGAGTGAGGTCGAGCAGTACTTC.

The chain carries TRBV7-2 and TRBJ2-5; 9 bases agree with TRBD2. CDR3 length equals 14 residues. The V gene end was trimmed by 5 bases and the J gene end by 3 bases; junction bases not matched to a gene: 4. Per the germline V gene, CDR1 is SGHTA and CDR2 is FQGNSA. CDR3: CASSAGGSKETQYF. Written as DNA, the CDR3 is TGTGCCAGCAGCGCGGGAGGGAGTAAAGAGACCCAGTACTTC.

This chain connects TRBV18 to TRBJ2-1, with TRBD2 matching over 12 bases. The germline CDR1 and CDR2 sequences are KGHSH and LQKENI. The CDR3 totals 17 residues. J lost 7 bases, V lost 6 bases, and 13 bases had no gene match. The CDR3 nucleotides read TGTGCCAGCTCTCCAACCGGGACTAGCGGGCCTGAGAATGAGCAGTTCTTC. Its protein is CASSPTGTSGPENEQFF.

V gene TRBV7-2 combines with J gene TRBJ2-1; the D gene is possibly TRBD1 (5 bases). V was trimmed by 9 bases and J by 9 bases, leaving 18 bases between them. Germline V gives CDR1 SGHTA, CDR2 FQGNSA. CDR3 length: 13 residues. In nucleotides, the CDR3 is TGTGCCAGTGTACCCCGCCGGCAGGGTGAGCAGTTCTTC. Encoded protein: CASVPRRQGEQFF. Together with reference TRBV7-2 and TRBJ2-1, the CDR3 gives the full variable domain: GAGVSQSPSNKVTEKGKDVELRCDPISGHTALYWYRQSLGQGLEFLIYFQGNSAPDKSGLPSDRFSAERTGGSVSTLTIQRTQQEDSAVYLCASVPRRQGEQFFGPGTRLTVL.

This clone was counted between two and nine times. The chain uses TRBV20-1 and TRBJ1-1; no definite D call. Germline values: CDR1 DFQATT, CDR2 SNEGSKA (reference sequence). CDR3 length equals 11 residues. Deletions cut 5 bases from V and 1 base from J, with 5 bases between. The CDR3 is CSAWANTEAFF. The CDR3 DNA is TGCAGTGCTTGGGCGAACACTGAAGCTTTCTTT.

This chain links TRBV5-1 with TRBJ2-1; D remains unclear. V lost 1 base to trimming and J lost 4 bases, with 12 bases between them. Germline assignment: CDR1 SGHRS and CDR2 YFSETQ. There are 15 residues in the CDR3. Here the CDR3 reads CASSLNQALYNEQFF. CDR3 nucleotides: TGCGCCAGCAGCTTGAACCAGGCCCTATACAATGAGCAGTTCTTC.

This chain connects TRBV10-3 to TRBJ2-3; 10 bases map to TRBD2. The germline V gene has CDR1 ENHRY and CDR2 SYGVKD. The V and J ends lost 5 bases and 5 bases, in that order; junction bases with no gene match: 7. The CDR3 sequence is 15 residues long. The DNA of the CDR3 is TGTGCCATCAGTTGGACTAGCGGTTTTGGAGATACGCAGTATTTT. Translating gives CAISWTSGFGDTQYF.

The V gene is TRBV30, the J gene TRBJ2-5; D is perhaps TRBD1 (7 bases). The CDR3 consists of 14 residues. CDR1 is GTSNPN and CDR2 is SVGIG in the germline V gene (reference sequence). V was cut by 3 bases and J by 5 bases, with 16 bases left in between. DNA for the CDR3: TGTGCCTGGAGCGGGACAGTGCGGGGTGAGACCCAGTACTTC. Protein product: CAWSGTVRGETQYF.

The chain carries TRBV14 and TRBJ2-1, with D possibly TRBD1 on 5 matching bases. Germline V gene lookup returns CDR1 SGHDN and CDR2 FVKESK. The CDR3 loop spans 14 amino acids. V was pared by 1 base and J by 6 bases, with 10 bases between. As DNA, the CDR3 is TGTGCCAGCAGCCAAGGGGGCCCCTTCAATGAGCAGTTCTTC. This gives the protein CASSQGGPFNEQFF.

The chain uses TRBV5-1 and TRBJ2-1; maybe TRBD1 (5 bases). Germline V gene lookup returns CDR1 SGHRS and CDR2 YFSETQ. The CDR3 consists of 15 residues. V lost 3 bases to trimming and J lost 1 base, with 11 bases between them. CDR3 in amino acids: CASSSTAPSYNEQFF. The DNA for the CDR3 is TGCGCCAGCAGCTCGACAGCCCCTTCCTACAATGAGCAGTTCTTC.

The gene calls are TRBV29-1 and TRBJ2-3; 7 nucleotides align to TRBD2. From germline, CDR1 is SQVTM and CDR2 ANQGSEA. Trimming at V came to 7 bases and at J to 7 bases, leaving 14 bases not matched to a gene. CDR3 length: 14 amino acids. The CDR3 sequence is CSAQIPGRLYTQYF. In DNA form, the CDR3 reads TGCAGCGCCCAAATCCCCGGGAGGTTGTATACGCAGTATTTT.

This chain connects TRBV5-4 to TRBJ2-5; 9 positions agree with TRBD1. Germline CDR1 reads SGHNT; CDR2 reads YYREEE (reference sequence). CDR3 length: 16 amino acids. The junction had 9 bases not matched to a gene; V was cut back by 2 bases and J by 4 bases. CDR3 coding DNA: TGTGCCAGCAGCTTACCGGACAGGGGTGTGGGAGAGACCCAGTACTTC. This gives the protein CASSLPDRGVGETQYF.

CDR3 region: CASSQDRGPAHGYTF. The CDR3 DNA sequence: TGCGCCAGCAGCCAAGACAGGGGGCCAGCACATGGCTACACCTTC. This chain joins TRBV4-3 and TRBJ1-2; 8 nucleotides match TRBD1. Germline loops: CDR1 LGHNA, CDR2 YSLEER. The CDR3 totals 15 residues. The V and J ends lost 0 bases and 6 bases, in that order; junction bases with no gene match: 6.

The chain recombines TRBV19 with TRBJ2-1; 9 bases agree with TRBD2. The V gene end was trimmed by 5 bases and the J gene end by 5 bases; junction bases not matched to a gene: 7. This CDR3 region has 15 residues. Germline CDR1 LNHDA, CDR2 SQIVND (reference sequence). Written as DNA, the CDR3 is TGTGCCAGTAGTGTTGGCGGGAGGGCCGACAATGAGCAGTTCTTC. Translation gives CASSVGGRADNEQFF.

V usage is TRBV5-4 and J usage is TRBJ1-2, with no clear D. The CDR3 is 13 residues long. V shed 1 base and J shed 1 base, with 5 bases lying between them. Germline CDR1 and CDR2: SGHNT and YYREEE (reference sequence). For the CDR3, the DNA is TGTGCCAGCAGCTTGAGATTTAACTATGGCTACACCTTC. This codes for CASSLRFNYGYTF. Using reference TRBV5-4 and TRBJ1-2 for the parts outside the CDR3, the full variable domain is ETGVTQSPTHLIKTRGQQVTLRCSSQSGHNTVSWYQQALGQGPQFIFQYYREEENGRGNFPPRFSGLQFPNYSSELNVNALELDDSALYLCASSLRFNYGYTFGSGTRLTVV.

V and J are TRBV25-1 and TRBJ2-1; D is unclear. CDR3 length: 14 residues. Germline CDR1 and CDR2: MGHDK and SYGVNS. V was cut by 4 bases and J by 5 bases, with 12 bases left in between. As DNA, the CDR3 is TGTGCCAGCAGTGCCAGACACTTTAACAATGAGCAGTTCTTC. This translates into CASSARHFNNEQFF.

This clone has only a few counts. The chain employs TRBV6-1 and TRBJ1-2; D is perhaps TRBD1 (5 bases). V was clipped by 0 bases and J by 6 bases, with 11 bases between them. Germline CDR1 reads MNHNS; CDR2 reads SASEGT. This CDR3 contains 14 residues. CDR3 DNA sequence: TGTGCCAGCAGTGAAGCGGGGCCACGAAATGGCTACACCTTC. Amino acid sequence: CASSEAGPRNGYTF.

The chain links TRBV7-2 to TRBJ2-1; 8 bases agree with TRBD2. This CDR3 comprises 15 residues. The V gene's germline CDR1 is SGHTA and CDR2 FQGNSA. The ends lost 7 bases at V and 3 bases at J; junction bases unmatched: 8. The DNA of the CDR3 is TGTGCCAGCATCCAAAGCGGGAGCCGCTACAATGAGCAGTTCTTC. Translation: CASIQSGSRYNEQFF.

The rearrangement uses TRBV5-1 and TRBJ1-1, with D tentatively TRBD1 (5 bases). This CDR3 has 13 residues. Trimming pared 5 bases from V and 1 base from J, leaving 9 bases between. From germline, CDR1 is SGHRS and CDR2 YFSETQ. The CDR3 DNA sequence: TGCGCCAGCAGAGATCAGGGGAACACTGAAGCTTTCTTT. This gives the protein CASRDQGNTEAFF. Variable domain in full (rest from reference TRBV5-1 and TRBJ1-1): KAGVTQTPRYLIKTRGQQVTLSCSPISGHRSVSWYQQTPGQGLQFLFEYFSETQRNKGNFPGRFSGRQFSNSRSEMNVSTLELGDSALYLCASRDQGNTEAFFGQGTRLTVV.

The V and J genes are TRBV19 and TRBJ1-2; D might be TRBD1 (5 bases). CDR3 length: 14 residues. V was shortened by 8 bases and J by 4 bases, with 17 bases between the two germline ends. CDR1 is LNHDA, CDR2 SQIVND, per germline (reference sequence). CDR3 nucleotides: TGTGCCAGTCGTCTACAGGAAAATCTCTATGGCTACACCTTC. Translating gives CASRLQENLYGYTF.

The chain couples TRBV5-6 to TRBJ1-2; the D gene is possibly TRBD1 (5 bases). The CDR3 has 14 residues. Trimming took 4 bases from V and 3 from J, leaving 13 bases between them. Germline lookup yields CDR1 SGHDT and CDR2 YYEEEE. This chain's CDR3 is CASSRSSRDYGYTF. DNA of the CDR3: TGTGCCAGCAGCCGAAGTAGCAGGGACTATGGCTACACCTTC.

The chain combines TRBV2 with TRBJ1-1; D may be TRBD1 (6 bases). The CDR3 consists of 14 residues. CDR1 SNHLY and CDR2 FYNNEI come from the germline V gene. V dropped 4 bases and J dropped 4 bases, with 13 bases sitting between them. The CDR3 loop is CASSGQALSTEAFF. CDR3 in DNA: TGTGCCAGCAGTGGACAGGCCCTCAGCACTGAAGCTTTCTTT.

The chain employs TRBV1 and TRBJ2-2; TRBD2, as called in the table, went unchecked against the DNA. TRBV1 is a recognized pseudogene. The CDR3 spans 16 residues. DNA of the CDR3: TGCACCAGCAGCCAGCGTACTAGCGGGAGTCCCGGGGAGCTGTTTTTT. It specifies CTSSQRTSGSPGELFF.

The chain carries TRBV7-9 and TRBJ1-3; 9 bases agree with TRBD1. J lost 3 bases, V lost 5 bases, and 2 bases had no gene match. The CDR3 is made up of 14 amino acids. The V gene's germline CDR1 is SEHNR and CDR2 FQNEAQ (reference sequence). In DNA form, the CDR3 reads TGTGCCAGCAGCCGGGACAGGGTTGGAAACACCATATATTTT. This encodes CASSRDRVGNTIYF.

This chain joins TRBV7-9 and TRBJ1-1, with a possible D match to TRBD1 (5 bases). The CDR3 spans 14 residues. Germline V gene sequence: CDR1 SEHNR, CDR2 FQNEAQ (reference sequence). V dropped 5 bases and J dropped 11 bases, with 21 bases sitting between them. The CDR3 coding sequence is TGTGCCAGCAGCAACGCCAGGGAGCTAATAAAGGCTTTCTTT. It is translated as CASSNARELIKAFF.

The chain combines TRBV7-3 with TRBJ2-6; 7 positions agree with TRBD2. The CDR3 contains 16 residues. After removal of 5 bases from V and 3 bases from J, the junction contained 7 bases not matched to a gene. Germline V lookup: CDR1 SGHTA, CDR2 FQGTGA. CDR3 loop: CASSAAGSGGANVLTF. As DNA, the CDR3 is TGTGCCAGCAGCGCAGCGGGGTCCGGTGGGGCCAACGTCCTGACTTTC.

The CDR3 DNA follows: TGTGCCACCAGCAGACAAGGGTGGGCTGAAGCTTTCTTT. This encodes CATSRQGWAEAFF. The chain uses TRBV15 and TRBJ1-1; D is unresolved. Trimming stripped 2 bases from V and 6 bases from J, with 10 bases between. This CDR3 spans 13 amino acids. Germline loops: CDR1 LNHNV, CDR2 YYDKDF (reference sequence).